The entry that follows covers one T cell receptor (beta chain) sequence. Its antigen is unknown. Together with a sample-barcoded 5' primer, a J-beta primer mix was included in a second PCR lasting 7 to 11 cycles. TCRdb reprocessed the 5' RACE reads with MiXCR, giving one entry per CDR3 protein. The sample yields around 780,000 distinct CDR3 sequences, roughly 26% seen once. V lost 4 bases, J lost 2 bases, and 14 bases stayed unmatched. The CDR3 contains 18 residues. The V gene's germline CDR1 is SGHKS and CDR2 YYEKEE (reference sequence). The data stem from a study of blood T cells in healthy people across ages. General study points: Per million T cells, TCR beta diversity dropped roughly linearly as age increased.

These data are also associated with another study on T cells of mothers and their children. From that paper: Donors were a few healthy Caucasian mothers and their six children. Every mother supplied over 9.5 million TCR beta CDR3 reads and every child a few million. The study found slightly higher but non-significant overlap in related versus unrelated mother-child pairs.

Input material: blood. The chain employs TRBV5-5 and TRBJ2-5, with 10 bases fitting TRBD2. This receptor was taken from a boy younger than 18 in good health. The CDR3 DNA reads as TGTGCCAGCAGCGCTACAGGGGTACTAGCGGGGAGACAAGAGACCCAGTACTTC. Its protein is CASSATGVLAGRQETQYF.